A selection of T cell receptor beta chains follows, all from one sample in a study of human T cells and chemical hapten exposure. TCRdb fed the RACE reads into MiXCR, producing one record per CDR3 protein. Of some 27,000 distinct CDR3 sequences in the sample, around 10% are singletons; the top ten hold roughly 7%. Sequences were derived from whole blood, sampled in connection with sensitization to the hapten diphenylcyclopropenone (DPC). The receptor set was obtained from a man younger than 45 with alopecia areata. Some clones in this sample may be carry-over from other donors' samples. Both conserved end residues are part of each CDR3. The D gene is left open where the match is weak. The size field is filled for only some rows; it gives once, few, many or a size class.

>TRBV27|TRBJ1-1|.|.
CASSSQGTEAFF
TGTGCCAGCAGTTCTCAGGGCACTGAAGCTTTCTTT
>TRBV4-2|TRBJ1-1|.|many
CASSQEAGAGTEAFF
TGTGCCAGCAGCCAAGAGGCGGGGGCGGGTACTGAAGCTTTCTTT
>TRBV3-1|TRBJ2-7|.|many
CASSQENGDYEQYF
TGTGCCAGCAGCCAAGAAAACGGGGACTACGAGCAGTACTTC
>TRBV6-5|TRBJ2-7|TRBD2|many
CASSTSSGGWLYEQYF
TGTGCCAGCAGTACGTCTAGCGGGGGGTGGCTATACGAGCAGTACTTC
>TRBV18|TRBJ1-3|.|few
CASSSLGGSTGNTIYF
TGTGCCAGCTCATCGCTGGGCGGGAGTACTGGAAACACCATATATTTT
>TRBV5-5|TRBJ2-1|.|.
CASSLRYNEQFF
TGTGCCAGCAGCTTGAGGTACAATGAGCAGTTCTTC
>TRBV9|TRBJ1-1|.|.
CASSGRAGHTEAFF
TGTGCCAGCAGCGGCCGGGCGGGTCACACTGAAGCTTTCTTT
>TRBV19|TRBJ1-1|.|many
CASSIFIGNTEAFF
TGTGCCAGTAGTATTTTTATCGGGAACACTGAAGCTTTCTTT
>TRBV7-6|TRBJ2-1|TRBD2|many
CASSPGLAGGRNEQFF
TGTGCCAGCAGCCCGGGACTAGCGGGGGGGCGAAATGAGCAGTTCTTC
>TRBV20-1|TRBJ2-5|TRBD1|many
CSAPIGQGAVQETQYF
TGCAGTGCCCCAATAGGACAGGGGGCTGTTCAAGAGACCCAGTACTTC
>TRBV4-3|TRBJ2-7|TRBD1|many
CASSQGPDRGYEQYF
TGCGCCAGCAGCCAGGGTCCGGACAGGGGTTACGAGCAGTACTTC
>TRBV2|TRBJ2-7|TRBD2|few
CASSDPSGGSLNF
TGTGCCAGCAGTGATCCTAGCGGGGGATCCCTGAACTTC
>TRBV9|TRBJ1-4|TRBD1|medium-sized
CASGTGAATNEKLFF
TGTGCCAGCGGGACAGGGGCTGCAACTAATGAAAAACTGTTTTTT
>TRBV4-3|TRBJ2-7|.|medium-sized
CASSQDRGYEQYF
TGCGCCAGCAGCCAAGACAGGGGTTACGAGCAGTACTTC
>TRBV11-2|TRBJ1-1|.|many
CASSFVKTEAFF
TGTGCCAGCAGCTTTGTGAAAACTGAAGCTTTCTTT
>TRBV12-3/TRBV12-4|TRBJ1-6|.|few
CASSFGGGLASPLHF
TGTGCCAGCAGTTTCGGGGGTGGCCTGGCTTCACCCCTCCACTTT